A selection of T cell receptor beta chains follows, all from one sample in a study of beta chain features in type 1 diabetes. Libraries were prepared by immunoSEQ multiplex PCR; TCRdb keeps only in-frame clonotypes and omits some of them. The sample comprises roughly 350,000 clones, about 10% of which are singletons, and about 0.014% rests with the top ten. Sequencing used naive CD4+ T cells from blood. These receptors all stem from a woman in her 30s in good health. Each CDR3 is given with its conserved first and last residue. The D gene is left open where the match is weak. Only some rows state a clone size, as once, few, many or a class for expanded clones.

j_call,clone_size,v_call,d_call,cdr3_length,cdr3_aa,cdr3_nt
TRBJ1-4,NA,TRBV15,TRBD1,17,CATSGDRTFATNEKLFF,TGTGCCACCAGCGGGGACAGGACCTTTGCAACTAATGAAAAACTGTTTTTT
TRBJ2-6,NA,TRBV19,NA,16,CASTWGQSSGANVLTF,TGTGCCAGTACTTGGGGGCAGAGCTCTGGGGCCAACGTCCTGACTTTC
TRBJ2-1,few,TRBV2,TRBD2,14,CASRTSGRHNEQFF,TGTGCCAGCCGCACTAGCGGGAGACACAATGAGCAGTTCTTC
TRBJ1-5,few,TRBV30,TRBD1,14,CAWTGTGGRQPQHF,TGTGCCTGGACTGGGACAGGGGGTCGGCAGCCCCAGCATTTT
TRBJ2-7,NA,TRBV11-2,TRBD2,15,CASSLTGGTVYEQYF,TGTGCCAGCAGCTTAACGGGAGGGACCGTCTACGAGCAGTACTTC
TRBJ1-2,NA,TRBV4-2,TRBD1,17,CASSQVTGGIANYGYTF,TGTGCCAGCAGCCAAGTTACAGGGGGCATTGCTAACTATGGCTACACCTTC
TRBJ2-1,NA,TRBV7-8,NA,17,CASSFSVGLGSYNEQFF,TGTGCCAGCAGCTTCAGTGTTGGACTTGGGTCCTACAATGAGCAGTTCTTC
TRBJ1-2,few,TRBV30,TRBD1,14,CAWSGGQGAYGYTF,TGTGCCTGGAGTGGGGGACAGGGGGCCTATGGCTACACCTTC
TRBJ2-1,few,TRBV19,TRBD2,20,CASSLDSPGLAGANYNEQFF,TGTGCCAGTAGTCTGGACAGTCCGGGACTAGCGGGAGCGAACTACAATGAGCAGTTCTTC
TRBJ2-7,NA,TRBV5-1,TRBD1,15,CASSQAPGQGYEQYF,TGCGCCAGCAGTCAGGCCCCGGGACAGGGGTACGAGCAGTACTTC
TRBJ2-1,few,TRBV4-3,NA,15,CASSQVDRDMVEQFF,TGCGCCAGCAGCCAAGTGGATCGGGATATGGTTGAGCAGTTCTTC
TRBJ2-5,NA,TRBV7-2,NA,16,CASSLGIIRGQETQYF,TGTGCCAGCAGCTTAGGAATAATAAGGGGCCAAGAGACCCAGTACTTC
TRBJ2-7,few,TRBV29-1,TRBD2,15,CSVEGTSGRTYEQYF,TGCAGCGTTGAGGGCACTAGCGGGAGGACGTACGAGCAGTACTTC
TRBJ1-2,NA,TRBV6-6,NA,14,CASSERTADYGYTF,TGTGCCAGCAGTGAGAGGACTGCTGACTATGGCTACACCTTC
TRBJ1-2,NA,TRBV5-4,NA,14,CASSILDPGGGYTF,TGTGCCAGCTCCATACTGGACCCGGGGGGTGGCTACACCTTC
TRBJ1-4,few,TRBV5-1,TRBD1,15,CASSTRQGANEKLFF,TGCGCCAGCAGCACCCGACAGGGCGCCAATGAAAAACTGTTTTTT
TRBJ1-1,NA,TRBV6-6,TRBD1,16,CASSYRAGTDNTEAFF,TGTGCCAGCAGTTACCGCGCCGGGACAGACAACACTGAAGCTTTCTTT
TRBJ2-3,NA,TRBV7-2,TRBD2,17,CASSSGLAGLGTDTQYF,TGTGCCAGCAGCTCCGGACTAGCGGGTTTGGGAACAGATACGCAGTATTTT
TRBJ2-3,NA,TRBV4-3,NA,16,CASSQTPHHGVDTQYF,TGCGCCAGCAGCCAGACCCCCCACCACGGAGTCGATACGCAGTATTTT
TRBJ2-1,NA,TRBV28,NA,14,CASSFWTGETMAFF,TGTGCCAGCAGTTTTTGGACGGGAGAGACTATGGCGTTCTTC
TRBJ2-1,NA,TRBV4-3,TRBD2,20,CASSQDSLASGSGFRNEQFF,TGCGCCAGCAGCCAAGATAGTTTGGCTAGCGGGAGTGGTTTTCGGAATGAGCAGTTCTTC
TRBJ2-1,NA,TRBV7-9,TRBD2,15,CASSPGLASVNEQFF,TGTGCCAGCAGCCCGGGACTAGCATCGGTCAATGAGCAGTTCTTC
TRBJ1-2,NA,TRBV7-9,NA,14,CASSIEALTAGYTF,TGTGCCAGCAGCATCGAGGCCCTTACCGCTGGCTACACCTTC
TRBJ1-2,few,TRBV30,NA,14,CAWVHRDSPYGYTF,TGCGCCTGGGTCCACCGGGACTCTCCTTATGGCTACACCTTC
TRBJ2-3,NA,TRBV29-1,NA,13,CSVDTGSTDTQYF,TGCAGCGTTGATACGGGGAGCACAGATACGCAGTATTTT
TRBJ2-1,NA,TRBV28,TRBD2,15,CASSLGTSGRVEQFF,TGTGCCAGCAGTTTAGGGACTAGCGGGAGGGTTGAGCAGTTCTTC
TRBJ2-5,NA,TRBV28,NA,16,CASSSPAYPRGGTQYF,TGTGCCAGCAGTTCACCCGCATACCCACGCGGTGGGACCCAGTACTTC
TRBJ2-7,NA,TRBV10-3,TRBD2,14,CAISVSSGTYEQYF,TGTGCCATCAGTGTATCTAGCGGAACCTACGAGCAGTACTTC
TRBJ2-3,NA,TRBV11-2,TRBD2,17,CASSYRLAGDGTDTQYF,TGTGCCAGCAGCTATCGACTAGCGGGAGATGGCACAGATACGCAGTATTTT
TRBJ2-6,few,TRBV7-2,TRBD2,19,CASSLGTSGRASGANVLTF,TGTGCCAGCAGCTTAGGGACTAGCGGGAGGGCCTCTGGGGCCAACGTCCTGACTTTC
TRBJ2-1,few,TRBV9,TRBD1,13,CASSADRGHEQFF,TGTGCCAGCAGTGCAGACAGGGGCCATGAGCAGTTCTTC
TRBJ1-1,few,TRBV9,NA,14,CASSVEVVGGQAFF,TGTGCCAGCAGCGTAGAGGTGGTTGGGGGCCAAGCTTTCTTT
TRBJ2-1,NA,TRBV18,TRBD1,14,CASSQDRVRDEQFF,TGTGCCAGCTCACAGGACAGGGTAAGGGATGAGCAGTTCTTC
TRBJ2-7,NA,TRBV6-5,TRBD1,14,CASIRTQGAGEQYF,TGTGCCAGCATTAGGACACAGGGGGCCGGAGAGCAGTACTTC
TRBJ2-5,few,TRBV18,NA,14,CASSPTGQRETQYF,TGTGCCAGCTCACCTACAGGGCAGCGGGAGACCCAGTACTTC
TRBJ1-3,NA,TRBV7-9,TRBD1,15,CASSRGDRVRNTIYF,TGTGCCAGCAGCCGCGGGGACAGGGTTAGAAACACCATATATTTT
TRBJ2-1,NA,TRBV14,NA,17,CASSQEIGRDIYNEQFF,TGTGCCAGCAGCCAAGAAATCGGCCGGGACATATACAATGAGCAGTTCTTC
TRBJ2-3,few,TRBV5-4,TRBD1,14,CASRIETGSDTQYF,TGTGCCAGCAGAATAGAGACAGGGTCAGATACGCAGTATTTT
TRBJ2-2,few,TRBV7-2,NA,17,CASSLETSSLNTGELFF,TGTGCCAGCAGCTTAGAAACTAGCTCTTTGAACACCGGGGAGCTGTTTTTT
TRBJ1-5,NA,TRBV28,NA,15,CASSLTGSSNQPQHF,TGTGCCAGCAGTCTCACAGGGAGCAGCAATCAGCCCCAGCATTTT
TRBJ2-3,NA,TRBV21-1,NA,18,CASSEAWTGGAITDTQYF,TGTGCCAGCAGCGAGGCCTGGACAGGGGGCGCGATCACAGATACGCAGTATTTT
TRBJ2-5,few,TRBV28,NA,14,CATLGETVRETQYF,TGTGCCACCCTCGGTGAGACAGTTCGAGAGACCCAGTACTTC
TRBJ2-7,few,TRBV27,NA,13,CASSLLGGYEQYF,TGTGCCAGCAGTTTATTAGGGGGTTACGAGCAGTACTTC
TRBJ1-2,NA,TRBV28,NA,13,CASSFSSGNGYTF,TGTGCCAGCAGTTTTTCGTCAGGGAATGGCTACACCTTC
TRBJ2-3,few,TRBV12-5,TRBD2,16,CASGSNLAGEVLTQYF,TGTGCTAGTGGTTCCAATCTAGCGGGAGAAGTCCTGACTCAGTATTTT
TRBJ1-2,few,TRBV25-1,NA,13,CASSEESVYGYTF,TGTGCCAGCAGTGAAGAGTCTGTCTATGGCTACACCTTC
TRBJ2-3,NA,TRBV5-4,NA,16,CASSLGPGKRPDTQYF,TGTGCCAGCAGCTTGGGCCCAGGGAAGAGGCCAGATACGCAGTATTTT
TRBJ2-1,NA,TRBV9,TRBD2,17,CASSAGGLAGSYNEQFF,TGTGCCAGCAGCGCGGGGGGACTAGCGGGATCCTACAATGAGCAGTTCTTC
TRBJ2-1,NA,TRBV30,TRBD1,13,CAWSSQDRGLEFF,TGTGCCTGGAGTTCTCAGGACAGGGGGCTGGAGTTCTTC
TRBJ2-3,NA,TRBV4-2,TRBD2,16,CASSHQREGPTDTQYF,TGTGCCAGCAGCCATCAGCGGGAGGGCCCCACAGATACGCAGTATTTT
TRBJ2-5,few,TRBV11-2,TRBD2,14,CASSLGSGQETQYF,TGTGCCAGCAGCTTAGGTAGCGGGCAAGAGACCCAGTACTTC
TRBJ2-3,few,TRBV5-4,TRBD2,15,CASTPGLAGEDTQYF,TGTGCCAGCACCCCGGGACTAGCGGGAGAAGATACGCAGTATTTT
TRBJ2-4,few,TRBV14,NA,16,CASSQDFLQGKNIQYF,TGTGCCAGCAGCCAAGACTTTCTCCAGGGAAAAAACATTCAGTACTTC
TRBJ2-7,few,TRBV7-6,TRBD1,14,CASSAGTVNNEQYF,TGTGCCAGCAGCGCCGGGACAGTAAACAACGAGCAGTACTTC
TRBJ2-2,few,TRBV7-2,NA,12,CASRQNTGELFF,TGTGCCAGCAGACAGAACACCGGGGAGCTGTTTTTT
TRBJ1-5,few,TRBV2,NA,14,CASSERQGSQPQHF,TGTGCCAGCAGTGAAAGGCAGGGGAGTCAGCCCCAGCATTTT
TRBJ2-1,few,TRBV28,TRBD2,15,CASSLTSASYNEQFF,TGTGCCAGCAGTTTGACTAGCGCATCCTACAATGAGCAGTTCTTC
TRBJ1-4,few,TRBV7-3,NA,13,CASSLTAGGKLFF,TGTGCCAGCAGCTTAACGGCGGGAGGAAAACTGTTTTTT
TRBJ2-7,few,TRBV28,NA,15,CASRLTTSALYEQYF,TGTGCCAGCAGGCTCACCACCAGCGCACTCTACGAGCAGTACTTC